Each of the 8 T cell receptor beta chains below was sequenced from the same sample in a study of blood T cell repertoires in COVID-19. Generated by immunoSEQ multiplex PCR, the TCRdb table keeps only in-frame clones and is missing some. The sample has around 250,000 clones, about 86% seen once. The sample comprised peripheral blood. The receptors here all came from an elderly man with acute or convalescent COVID-19.

The chain combines TRBV5-6 with TRBJ2-5; possible D gene TRBD2, 5 bases. This CDR3 has 15 amino acids. With 0 bases removed from V and 5 bases from J, the gap between germline ends came to 14 bases. Per germline, CDR1 SGHDT and CDR2 YYEEEE. The CDR3 coding sequence is TGTGCCAGCAGCTTGGGAGGAGGCGGTGCGGAGACCCAGTACTTC. Translated, it gives CASSLGGGGAETQYF.

The gene calls are TRBV5-1 and TRBJ2-6, with a weak D call TRBD2 (6 bases). CDR3 length: 15 amino acids. Germline CDR1 SGHRS, CDR2 YFSETQ. Trimming cost V 0 bases and J 4 bases, with 8 bases left between them. CDR3: CASSLGAGGANVLTF. The DNA of the CDR3 is TGCGCCAGCAGCTTGGGGGCGGGAGGGGCCAACGTCCTGACTTTC. Combining the CDR3 with reference TRBV5-1 and TRBJ2-6 gives the whole variable domain KAGVTQTPRYLIKTRGQQVTLSCSPISGHRSVSWYQQTPGQGLQFLFEYFSETQRNKGNFPGRFSGRQFSNSRSEMNVSTLELGDSALYLCASSLGAGGANVLTFGAGSRLTVL.

This clone was picked up a small number of times. The rearrangement uses TRBV9 and TRBJ1-6; D call uncertain. Germline V gene data show CDR1 as SGDLS and CDR2 as YYNGEE. The CDR3 is 16 amino acids. Trimming shortened V by 2 bases and J by 8 bases, and 17 bases separated the two germline ends. The CDR3 DNA reads TGTGCCAGCAGCGTCGGAGGAGGCTCCGTCGATTCACCCCTCCACTTT. Translation: CASSVGGGSVDSPLHF.

The V gene is TRBV19, the J gene TRBJ2-5; D uncertain. This CDR3 is 14 amino acids long. Trimming shortened V by 0 bases and J by 1 base, and 6 bases separated the two germline ends. The germline gives CDR1 LNHDA, CDR2 SQIVND (reference sequence). Written as DNA, the CDR3 is TGTGCCAGTAGTATAGATACGGGCCAAGAGACCCAGTACTTC. Amino acids: CASSIDTGQETQYF.

A remark on this clone: In the same sample, other DNA sequences code for this CDR3. This rearrangement joins TRBV5-1 to TRBJ1-4; no firm D call. The CDR3 consists of 15 residues. The germline V and J ends were trimmed by 0 bases and 0 bases, with 6 bases remaining between them. Germline CDR1 and CDR2: SGHRS and YFSETQ. Written as DNA, the CDR3 is TGCGCCAGCAGCTTGGGAGGTGCAACTAATGAAAAACTGTTTTTT. It translates to CASSLGGATNEKLFF.

The chain is built from TRBV2 and TRBJ1-5; D gene uncertain. This CDR3 is built from 15 residues. Looked up from germline, CDR1 is SNHLY and CDR2 is FYNNEI. V was clipped by 3 bases and J by 0 bases, with 9 bases between them. The CDR3 sequence is CASSEGGNSNQPQHF. CDR3 sequence (DNA): TGTGCCAGCAGTGAGGGAGGAAATAGCAATCAGCCCCAGCATTTT. Looking up the rest from reference TRBV2 and TRBJ1-5 gives the full variable domain: EPEVTQTPSHQVTQMGQEVILRCVPISNHLYFYWYRQILGQKVEFLVSFYNNEISEKSEIFDDQFSVERPDGSNFTLKIRSTKLEDSAMYFCASSEGGNSNQPQHFGDGTRLSIL.

V gene TRBV7-8 combines with J gene TRBJ1-5; 9 positions match TRBD1. The CDR3 consists of 16 residues. Germline V gives CDR1 SGHVS, CDR2 FQNEAQ. V lost 5 bases, J lost 4 bases, and 9 bases stayed unmatched. In DNA, the CDR3 is TGTGCCAGCAGCCCTCGTCGGGGACAGGGTAATCAGCCCCAGCATTTT. Encoded protein: CASSPRRGQGNQPQHF.

The V gene is TRBV19, the J gene TRBJ1-1, with D hard to call. The CDR3 length is 13 residues. In germline, CDR1 is LNHDA, CDR2 SQIVND (reference sequence). This CDR3 is CGCRGLMNTEAFF. CDR3 nucleotides: TGTGGGTGTCGAGGACTCATGAACACTGAAGCTTTCTTT. The variable domain in full, with the rest retrieved from reference TRBV19 and TRBJ1-1, is DGGITQSPKYLFRKEGQNVTLSCEQNLNHDAMYWYRQDPGQGLRLIYYSQIVNDFQKGDIAEGYSVSREKKESFPLTVTSAQKNPTAFYLCGCRGLMNTEAFFGQGTRLTVV.